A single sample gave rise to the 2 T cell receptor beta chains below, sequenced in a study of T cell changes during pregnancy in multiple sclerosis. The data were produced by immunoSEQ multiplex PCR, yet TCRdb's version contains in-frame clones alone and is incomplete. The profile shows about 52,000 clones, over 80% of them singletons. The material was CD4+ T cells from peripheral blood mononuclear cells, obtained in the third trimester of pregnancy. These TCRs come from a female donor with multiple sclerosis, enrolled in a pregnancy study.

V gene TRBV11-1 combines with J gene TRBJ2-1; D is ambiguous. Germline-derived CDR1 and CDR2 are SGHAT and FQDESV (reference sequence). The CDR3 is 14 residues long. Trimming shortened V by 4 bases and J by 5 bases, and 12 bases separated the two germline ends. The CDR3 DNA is TGTGCCAGCAGCTCCCTCCGAGACAACAATGAGCAGTTCTTC. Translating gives CASSSLRDNNEQFF.

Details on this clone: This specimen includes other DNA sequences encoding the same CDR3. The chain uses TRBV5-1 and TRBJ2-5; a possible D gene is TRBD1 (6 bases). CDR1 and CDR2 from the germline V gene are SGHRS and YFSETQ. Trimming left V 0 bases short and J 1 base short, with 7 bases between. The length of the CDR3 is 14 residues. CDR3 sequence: CASSLGTVQETQYF. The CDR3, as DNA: TGCGCCAGCAGCTTGGGGACAGTCCAAGAGACCCAGTACTTC.